The next 18 T cell receptor beta chains were all read from a single sample in a study of shared clonotypes between healthy human individuals. The repertoire was sequenced with immunoSEQ multiplex PCR; TCRdb's copy has only in-frame clones and lacks some. The profile shows more than 2,000,000 clones, 85% to 95% of them singletons. The sample was naive CD4+ T cells from PBMCs. As to subset: CD45RA+ positively selected. The receptor set was obtained from a man younger than 35 in good health. Some clones in this sample may be carry-over from other donors' samples.

The chain couples TRBV7-3 to TRBJ2-5; weak D call: TRBD1 (5 bases). CDR1 and CDR2 from the germline V gene are SGHTA and FQGTGA. The CDR3 runs 14 residues. With 4 bases removed from V and 4 bases from J, the gap between germline ends came to 13 bases. The CDR3 region has the DNA TGTGCCAGCAGCTCCCAGGGTTCTTCAGAGACCCAGTACTTC. Protein product: CASSSQGSSETQYF.

The chain links TRBV5-6 to TRBJ1-5, with a possible D match to TRBD1 (6 bases). The CDR3 loop spans 12 amino acids. Germline V gene sequence: CDR1 SGHDT, CDR2 YYEEEE. Trimming stripped 4 bases from V and 7 bases from J, with 9 bases between. Here the CDR3 DNA reads TGTGCCAGCAGCCCCAGGGGACAGCCCCAGCATTTT. Translation gives CASSPRGQPQHF. The full variable domain, completed using reference TRBV5-6 and TRBJ1-5, is DAGVTQSPTHLIKTRGQQVTLRCSPKSGHDTVSWYQQALGQGPQFIFQYYEEEERQRGNFPDRFSGHQFPNYSSELNVNALLLGDSALYLCASSPRGQPQHFGDGTRLSIL.

In this sample, this clone turned up a few times. This sample also contains other DNA sequences that code for the same CDR3. The gene calls are TRBV7-9 and TRBJ2-7, with D uncertain. The CDR3 runs to 11 residues. Germline CDR1 reads SEHNR; CDR2 reads FQNEAQ (reference sequence). The V gene lost 5 bases and the J gene lost 3 bases, with 5 bases spanning the gap. CDR3 nucleotide sequence: TGTGCCAGCAGCCCCCTCTACGAGCAGTACTTC. It translates to CASSPLYEQYF. Using reference TRBV7-9 and TRBJ2-7 for the parts outside the CDR3, the full variable domain is DTGVSQNPRHKITKRGQNVTFRCDPISEHNRLYWYRQTLGQGPEFLTYFQNEAQLEKSRLLSDRFSAERPKGSFSTLEIQRTEQGDSAMYLCASSPLYEQYFGPGTRLTVT.

The rearrangement uses TRBV5-1 and TRBJ1-4; tentative D call: TRBD1 (5 bases). Germline values: CDR1 SGHRS, CDR2 YFSETQ. This CDR3 region has 13 residues. The V and J ends lost 0 bases and 7 bases respectively, with 7 bases between them. In DNA, the CDR3 is TGCGCCAGCAGCTTGGCGGGGCCTGAAAAACTGTTTTTT. Protein: CASSLAGPEKLFF.

This clone occurred a few times. The sample holds other DNA sequences that translate to the same CDR3. This chain links TRBV28 with TRBJ1-4; tentatively, D is TRBD1 (6 bases). The CDR3 loop spans 15 amino acids. CDR1 MDHEN and CDR2 SYDVKM come from the germline V gene. V lost 3 bases and J 0 bases, leaving 8 bases between the germline ends. The CDR3 region is CASSFRQATNEKLFF. CDR3 DNA sequence: TGTGCCAGCAGTTTCCGACAGGCAACTAATGAAAAACTGTTTTTT.

This clone was seen a handful of times. This rearrangement joins TRBV28 to TRBJ1-1; D remains unclear. V lost 2 bases, J lost 0 bases, and 10 bases lay in between. The CDR3 is 15 residues long. In germline, CDR1 is MDHEN, CDR2 SYDVKM. CDR3 bases: TGTGCCAGCAGTTTAAACCTAGCTTTGAACACTGAAGCTTTCTTT. The encoded protein is CASSLNLALNTEAFF.

This clone was counted between two and nine times. The rearrangement uses TRBV6-5 and TRBJ1-1; D not resolved. V was trimmed by 0 bases and J by 5 bases, leaving 7 bases between them. This CDR3 is built from 13 residues. Germline V CDR1 and CDR2: MNHEY, SVGAGI. As DNA, the CDR3 is TGTGCCAGCAGTTACTCGATGCGGACTGAAGCTTTCTTT. Encoded protein: CASSYSMRTEAFF.

In nucleotides, the CDR3 is TGTGCCAGCAGTTACACCGACAGCGGAAACACCATATATTTT. Its translation is CASSYTDSGNTIYF. This chain connects TRBV6-5 to TRBJ1-3, with D possibly matching TRBD1 (5 bases). V was shortened by 2 bases and J by 4 bases, with 9 bases between the two germline ends. The CDR3 has 14 amino acids. The germline CDR1 and CDR2 sequences are MNHEY and SVGAGI.

A note on this clone: Other DNA sequences in the same sample also yield this CDR3. The gene calls are TRBV5-5 and TRBJ2-7; D call uncertain. Trimming cost V 4 bases and J 4 bases, with 6 bases left between them. The CDR3 covers 11 residues. From germline, CDR1 is SGHKS and CDR2 YYEKEE (reference sequence). CDR3 nucleotide sequence: TGTGCCAGCAGCGCTTTTTACGAGCAGTACTTC. Amino acids: CASSAFYEQYF. The whole variable domain, remainder taken from reference TRBV5-5 and TRBJ2-7, is DAGVTQSPTHLIKTRGQQVTLRCSPISGHKSVSWYQQVLGQGPQFIFQYYEKEERGRGNFPDRFSARQFPNYSSELNVNALLLGDSALYLCASSAFYEQYFGPGTRLTVT.

This chain joins TRBV2 and TRBJ1-4; 9 bases agree with TRBD1. The germline gives CDR1 SNHLY, CDR2 FYNNEI. The CDR3 is 14 amino acids. Germline trimming cut 7 bases from V and 8 bases from J; bases unmatched to any gene: 8. The DNA of the CDR3 is TGTGCCAGCAACTTGGACAGGGGCGGAGAAAAACTGTTTTTT. Translating it yields CASNLDRGGEKLFF.

The chain is built from TRBV7-2 and TRBJ2-2, with TRBD2 identical over 9 bases. The CDR3 is made up of 16 amino acids. J was trimmed by 0 bases and V by 3 bases; bases with no gene match: 2. Germline CDR1 is SGHTA and CDR2 is FQGNSA. The CDR3 loop reads CASSFPSGTNTGELFF. CDR3 in DNA: TGTGCCAGCAGCTTTCCTAGCGGGACGAACACCGGGGAGCTGTTTTTT.

This clone was observed a single time. This chain uses TRBV5-1 with TRBJ2-3; D is unresolved. Germline values: CDR1 SGHRS, CDR2 YFSETQ. V was cut by 5 bases and J by 4 bases, with 14 bases left in between. The CDR3 runs to 14 residues. The chain's CDR3 is CASRRATSPDTQYF. The CDR3 DNA reads TGCGCCAGCAGACGGGCCACATCCCCAGATACGCAGTATTTT.

This sequence joins TRBV6-1 and TRBJ2-1; D unclear. The CDR3 length is 12 residues. CDR1 and CDR2 from the germline V gene are MNHNS and SASEGT. V lost 0 bases and J lost 9, with 6 bases in between. CDR3: CASSEASTEQFF. The CDR3 DNA follows: TGTGCCAGCAGTGAAGCAAGCACTGAGCAGTTCTTC.

This clone was seen only once. The chain joins TRBV18 to TRBJ2-3; D is possibly TRBD2 (6 bases). This CDR3 is built from 14 residues. CDR1 and CDR2 from the germline V gene are KGHSH and LQKENI. V was pared by 3 bases and J by 5 bases, with 12 bases between. The CDR3 is CASSPTDGGDTQYF. The CDR3 nucleotides read TGTGCCAGCTCACCCACGGACGGGGGAGATACGCAGTATTTT.

This chain connects TRBV30 to TRBJ2-5; D uncertain. V lost 0 bases and J 0 bases, leaving 14 bases between the germline ends. The CDR3 runs 16 residues. Germline CDR1 is GTSNPN and CDR2 is SVGIG (reference sequence). The CDR3 protein is CAWSVGARAYQETQYF. CDR3 DNA sequence: TGTGCCTGGAGTGTTGGCGCCCGAGCGTACCAAGAGACCCAGTACTTC.

The chain links TRBV9 to TRBJ1-2; the D gene is possibly TRBD1 (6 bases). Germline V gene lookup returns CDR1 SGDLS and CDR2 YYNGEE. V was trimmed by 4 bases and J by 9 bases, leaving 25 bases between them. This CDR3 is 16 amino acids long. The CDR3, as DNA: TGTGCCAGCAGCCCAAACCCATCGGACAGCGCCATAAGCTACACCTTC. Residues: CASSPNPSDSAISYTF.

The genes are TRBV7-3 and TRBJ1-1; no firm D call. The germline V and J ends were trimmed by 2 bases and 4 bases, with 11 bases remaining between them. This CDR3 comprises 14 residues. Looked up from germline, CDR1 is SGHTA and CDR2 is FQGTGA. CDR3 sequence (DNA): TGTGCCAGCAGCTTACGTTCGGGTCTCACTGAAGCTTTCTTT. It codes for CASSLRSGLTEAFF.

V is TRBV19 and J is TRBJ1-4, with TRBD1 as a possible D gene (5 bases). The CDR3 covers 15 residues. V dropped 3 bases and J dropped 7 bases, with 15 bases sitting between them. In germline, CDR1 is LNHDA, CDR2 SQIVND (reference sequence). CDR3 coding DNA: TGTGCCAGTAGTATGCCTGGGGGGTTAGGTGAAAAACTGTTTTTT. Its translation is CASSMPGGLGEKLFF.